These 26 T cell receptor beta chains originate from one sample sequenced in a study of T cells expressing NK-cell markers. TCRdb reprocessed the 5' RACE reads; each CDR3 protein has one entry and no DNA is given. The sample has around 550,000 distinct CDR3 sequences, and its top ten clones hold about 3.6%. Sequencing was carried out using blood T cells: a sorted CD56 or NKG2C T cell subset, CD4+ or CD8+ T cells, or bulk PBMC T cells (not recorded which). The receptors derive from a man younger than 30 in good health.

The chain uses TRBV5-1 and TRBJ2-7. The germline gives CDR1 SGHRS, CDR2 YFSETQ. The length of the CDR3 is 11 residues. CDR3 sequence: CASSSAREQYF.

The chain uses TRBV7-2 and TRBJ2-1; TCRdb's D call of TRBD1 is untestable without DNA. The CDR3 covers 16 residues. Germline V lookup: CDR1 SGHTA, CDR2 FQGNSA. CDR3 amino acids: CASSPAPRTTYNEQFF. The complete variable domain, with remaining parts taken from reference TRBV7-2 and TRBJ2-1, reads GAGVSQSPSNKVTEKGKDVELRCDPISGHTALYWYRQSLGQGLEFLIYFQGNSAPDKSGLPSDRFSAERTGGSVSTLTIQRTQQEDSAVYLCASSPAPRTTYNEQFFGPGTRLTVL.

CDR3 sequence reads: CAISESGGEGETQYF. The gene calls are TRBV10-3 and TRBJ2-5; the D gene TCRdb calls, TRBD1, cannot be checked with no DNA. This CDR3 comprises 15 residues. Per germline, CDR1 ENHRY and CDR2 SYGVKD.

The gene calls are TRBV20-1 and TRBJ2-3; TCRdb calls TRBD2, which cannot be checked without DNA. Germline V CDR1 and CDR2: DFQATT, SNEGSKA (reference sequence). The CDR3 runs 19 residues. The CDR3 sequence is CSAALGLAGADFSTDTQYF.

CDR3 loop: CASSSDSYNSPLHF. This chain uses TRBV18 with TRBJ1-6; checking the TCRdb D call of TRBD1 is not possible without DNA. Germline V gene data show CDR1 as KGHSH and CDR2 as LQKENI. CDR3 size: 14 residues. Filled out from reference TRBV18 and TRBJ1-6, the complete variable domain reads NAGVMQNPRHLVRRRGQEARLRCSPMKGHSHVYWYRQLPEEGLKFMVYLQKENIIDESGMPKERFSAEFPKEGPSILRIQQVVRGDSAAYFCASSSDSYNSPLHFGNGTRLTVT.

The V and J genes are TRBV4-3 and TRBJ2-2; TCRdb outputs TRBD2, but without DNA this stays unchecked. The CDR3 has 18 amino acids. Germline V lookup: CDR1 LGHNA, CDR2 YSLEER. This CDR3 is CASSHATFSGSATGELFF.

The rearrangement joins TRBV20-1 to TRBJ1-5. This CDR3 is built from 14 residues. Germline V gives CDR1 DFQATT, CDR2 SNEGSKA (reference sequence). CDR3 residues: CSARRVTGNQPQHF.

The V call is TRBV7-2, the J call TRBJ2-5. Germline CDR1 and CDR2: SGHTA and FQGNSA. The CDR3 runs to 14 residues. CDR3 sequence: CASSPTVYQETQYF.

V usage is TRBV7-8 and J usage is TRBJ2-1; TCRdb gives TRBD1 as the D gene, but with no DNA this cannot be confirmed. Germline V gives CDR1 SGHVS, CDR2 FQNEAQ. The CDR3 loop spans 14 amino acids. CDR3 loop: CASSGRGRGREQFF.

The chain links TRBV28 to TRBJ2-1; the D call of TRBD1 rests on TCRdb alone, since no DNA is present to check it. Germline V gene data show CDR1 as MDHEN and CDR2 as SYDVKM. The CDR3 length is 15 residues. The CDR3 spells CASSKGGTTRNEQFF. The full variable domain, in which reference TRBV28 and TRBJ2-1 provide the parts outside the CDR3, is DVKVTQSSRYLVKRTGEKVFLECVQDMDHENMFWYRQDPGLGLRLIYFSYDVKMKEKGDIPEGYSVSREKKERFSLILESASTNQTSMYLCASSKGGTTRNEQFFGPGTRLTVL.

The V gene is TRBV24-1, the J gene TRBJ2-1; the TRBD2 assignment by TCRdb is unverifiable without DNA. The CDR3 runs to 17 residues. The germline gives CDR1 KGHDR, CDR2 SFDVKD. The CDR3 loop reads CATSDPRLAGAYNEQFF.

The chain carries TRBV27 and TRBJ2-1; TCRdb gives TRBD1 as the D gene, but with no DNA this cannot be confirmed. The CDR3 is made up of 12 amino acids. CDR1 and CDR2 (germline): MNHEY, SMNVEV (reference sequence). The CDR3 spells CASSTNRVEQFF.

This CDR3 reads CATSLTGLYNEQFF. V gene TRBV24-1 combines with J gene TRBJ2-1. The V gene's germline CDR1 is KGHDR and CDR2 SFDVKD. The CDR3 has 14 amino acids.

The chain carries TRBV24-1 and TRBJ2-1; TCRdb designates TRBD2, a call that cannot be tested without DNA. The CDR3 consists of 16 residues. The germline CDR1 and CDR2 sequences are KGHDR and SFDVKD. The CDR3 region is CATSDLWTSGTDEQFF.

The chain recombines TRBV12-3 or TRBV12-4 with TRBJ2-2; as DNA is missing, the TRBD2 call by TCRdb cannot be tested. This CDR3 is 17 amino acids long. The CDR3 region is CASTPAGLAPNTGELFF.

This sequence joins TRBV20-1 and TRBJ1-4; TCRdb reports TRBD1, a call that lacks DNA to check it against. Germline V gives CDR1 DFQATT, CDR2 SNEGSKA (reference sequence). The CDR3 has 14 residues. This CDR3 is CSARGAARDEKLFF.

The chain uses TRBV11-2 and TRBJ2-3. CDR1 SGHAT and CDR2 FQNNGV come from the germline V gene. The length of the CDR3 is 14 residues. This chain's CDR3 is CASSLVPATDTQYF.

CDR3 in amino acids: CASSQVGGTDTQYF. The chain recombines TRBV4-1 with TRBJ2-3; TCRdb's assignment of TRBD1 cannot be checked, as there is no DNA. Germline CDR1 MGHRA, CDR2 YSYEKL. There are 14 residues in the CDR3.

V gene TRBV14 combines with J gene TRBJ2-2. CDR3 length: 15 amino acids. CDR1 and CDR2 (germline): SGHDN, FVKESK. This chain's CDR3 is CASSQSPANTGELFF.

V is TRBV12-3 or TRBV12-4 and J is TRBJ2-5; the D call from TCRdb, TRBD1, cannot be confirmed without DNA. There are 14 residues in the CDR3. CDR3 protein: CASRPGTAQETQYF.

The chain uses TRBV12-3 or TRBV12-4 and TRBJ2-4; TCRdb calls TRBD2, which cannot be checked without DNA. CDR3 length equals 13 residues. The CDR3 sequence is CASSLVKGDFQYF.

This chain uses TRBV7-6 with TRBJ2-1. The V gene's germline CDR1 is SGHVS and CDR2 FNYEAQ. This CDR3 has 13 amino acids. CDR3 region: CASSLAFRNEQFF.

V gene TRBV27 combines with J gene TRBJ2-3; TCRdb picks TRBD1, but there is no DNA to check that call. The CDR3 is made up of 16 amino acids. Germline assignment: CDR1 MNHEY and CDR2 SMNVEV (reference sequence). CDR3 sequence reads: CASSLLATGITDTQYF.

The V gene is TRBV7-3, the J gene TRBJ2-1; the D gene TCRdb calls, TRBD1, cannot be checked with no DNA. The CDR3 is 13 amino acids. Germline V lookup: CDR1 SGHTA, CDR2 FQGTGA. The CDR3 reads CASSLDRDMVRFF.

The chain joins TRBV7-3 to TRBJ1-1; TCRdb gives TRBD1 as the D gene, but with no DNA this cannot be confirmed. Germline V gene lookup returns CDR1 SGHTA and CDR2 FQGTGA. This CDR3 has 14 residues. This chain's CDR3 is CASSLGAGRTEAFF.

J is TRBJ2-7 and V is TRBV5-1; lacking DNA, the TRBD1 call made by TCRdb goes unchecked. CDR1 and CDR2 from the germline V gene are SGHRS and YFSETQ. The CDR3 loop spans 16 amino acids. CDR3 sequence: CASRIEAGTDSYEQYF.